These 29 T cell receptor beta chains came from one sample sequenced in a study of technical replicates of blood from several donors. Sequencing was performed with immunoSEQ multiplex PCR; in TCRdb, only in-frame clones are kept and a portion is missing. The sample carries 65,000 to 90,000 clones, around 94% recorded once. The sample taken for sequencing was T cells isolated from PBMCs. The receptors come from a human donor in good health.

V is TRBV19 and J is TRBJ1-3; the D gene is possibly TRBD1 (5 bases). Trimming stripped 7 bases from V and 4 bases from J, with 14 bases between. The V gene's germline CDR1 is LNHDA and CDR2 SQIVND (reference sequence). The CDR3 totals 14 residues. This CDR3 reads CASTSDRAGNTIYF. The CDR3 DNA follows: TGTGCCAGTACTTCCGACAGAGCCGGAAACACCATATATTTT.

The J gene is TRBJ1-3, the V gene TRBV4-3; D is undetermined. From germline, CDR1 is LGHNA and CDR2 YSLEER. The CDR3 covers 16 residues. V was cut by 0 bases and J by 0 bases, with 9 bases left in between. In DNA form, the CDR3 reads TGCGCCAGCAGCCAAGACGGGAGGCGCTCTGGAAACACCATATATTTT. Translated, it gives CASSQDGRRSGNTIYF.

The CDR3 sequence: CASSLVSRGGETQYF. CDR3 DNA sequence: TGTGCCAGCAGCTTAGTCTCCAGGGGAGGGGAGACCCAGTACTTC. The rearrangement uses TRBV13 and TRBJ2-5, with D maybe TRBD2 (7 bases). Germline CDR1 PRHDT, CDR2 FYEKMQ (reference sequence). This CDR3 spans 15 amino acids. Between the trimmed V and J ends, which lost 1 base and 5 bases, there was a span of 14 bases.

The chain recombines TRBV2 with TRBJ2-3, with TRBD1 identical over 8 bases. V lost 10 bases, J lost 3 bases, and 12 bases stayed unmatched. In germline, CDR1 is SNHLY, CDR2 FYNNEI. The CDR3 is 15 amino acids. Here the CDR3 DNA reads TGTGCCACCCGAATAGCAGGGGGCAGAACAGATACGCAGTATTTT. Amino acid sequence: CATRIAGGRTDTQYF.

The chain carries TRBV4-3 and TRBJ1-4; the D is unclear. The CDR3 loop spans 15 amino acids. Germline CDR1 LGHNA, CDR2 YSLEER. Between the trimmed V and J ends, which lost 0 bases and 5 bases, there was a span of 10 bases. The CDR3 DNA sequence: TGCGCCAGCAGCCAAGATGGCAGTAACAATGAAAAACTGTTTTTT. Translated: CASSQDGSNNEKLFF.

The chain has TRBV9 and TRBJ1-2; possibly TRBD1 for D (6 bases). Germline V gene lookup returns CDR1 SGDLS and CDR2 YYNGEE. The V end was cut by 0 bases, the J end by 4 bases, with 10 bases between. The CDR3 spans 14 residues. CDR3 nucleotide sequence: TGTGCCAGCAGCGTAGAGGGACACCTCTATGGCTACACCTTC. The encoded protein is CASSVEGHLYGYTF.

This clone was counted once. V and J are TRBV5-6 and TRBJ1-4, with TRBD1 as a possible D gene (5 bases). CDR3 size: 15 residues. Per germline, CDR1 SGHDT and CDR2 YYEEEE. The germline V and J ends were trimmed by 7 bases and 5 bases, with 18 bases remaining between them. This CDR3 reads CASGKTGTFNEKLFF. Written as DNA, the CDR3 is TGTGCCAGCGGCAAAACCGGGACTTTCAATGAAAAACTGTTTTTT.

Only one count was recorded for this clone. The chain uses TRBV5-1 and TRBJ2-1, with 8 bases lining up with TRBD2. Losses at the gene ends were 0 bases for V and 10 bases for J; bases not matched to a gene: 9. CDR3 length: 15 amino acids. CDR1 SGHRS and CDR2 YFSETQ come from the germline V gene. CDR3 DNA: TGCGCCAGCAGCTTGGCCGTCGCGGGAGGCCTCGAGCAGTTCTTC. Its translation: CASSLAVAGGLEQFF.

The V gene is TRBV4-2, the J gene TRBJ2-7; TRBD1 aligns across 8 bases. Germline values: CDR1 LGHNA, CDR2 YNFKEQ. This CDR3 is built from 14 residues. V gave up 5 bases and J gave up 3 bases; unmatched junction bases: 6. The CDR3 loop is CASSFGTGYYEQYF. In nucleotides, the CDR3 is TGTGCCAGCAGCTTCGGGACAGGCTACTACGAGCAGTACTTC.

The chain combines TRBV9 with TRBJ2-3, with a tentative D call TRBD2 (6 bases). The CDR3 extends over 14 amino acids. From germline, CDR1 is SGDLS and CDR2 YYNGEE. V shed 4 bases and J shed 6 bases, with 15 bases lying between them. As DNA, the CDR3 is TGTGCCAGCAGCTATCGACTAGAGGGGGATACGCAGTATTTT. It is translated as CASSYRLEGDTQYF.

The chain combines TRBV19 with TRBJ1-5; no clear D gene. This CDR3 has 12 amino acids. Deletions cut 10 bases from V and 4 bases from J, with 11 bases between. CDR1 is LNHDA, CDR2 SQIVND, per germline (reference sequence). The CDR3 region is CATRADNQPQHF. For the CDR3, the DNA is TGTGCCACGCGGGCAGATAATCAGCCCCAGCATTTT.

The chain links TRBV4-2 to TRBJ1-2; TRBD1 matches 7 bases. V lost 4 bases, J lost 3 bases, and 14 bases stayed unmatched. Germline CDR1 LGHNA, CDR2 YNFKEQ. The CDR3 contains 17 residues. The CDR3 loop is CASSPSPGTAYHYGYTF. The CDR3 region has the DNA TGTGCCAGCAGCCCGAGTCCCGGGACAGCCTATCACTATGGCTACACCTTC.

The chain combines TRBV27 with TRBJ1-1; D unresolved. V was clipped by 1 base and J by 1 base, with 7 bases between them. In germline, CDR1 is MNHEY, CDR2 SMNVEV (reference sequence). CDR3 size: 14 residues. CDR3 nucleotides: TGTGCCAGCAGTTTATACAGTGGGAACACTGAAGCTTTCTTT. Its translation is CASSLYSGNTEAFF.

V usage is TRBV11-2 and J usage is TRBJ2-7, with no clear D. The CDR3 is made up of 13 amino acids. V lost 1 base, J lost 5 bases, and 9 bases lay in between. Germline-derived CDR1 and CDR2 are SGHAT and FQNNGV. The CDR3 bases are TGTGCCAGCAGCTTAGGGGCTCGTGACGAGCAGTACTTC. This sequence encodes CASSLGARDEQYF.

The chain has TRBV5-1 and TRBJ2-7; a possible D gene is TRBD2 (6 bases). The V end lost 0 bases, the J end lost 3 bases, and 10 bases lay between the germline ends. This CDR3 is built from 14 residues. The germline gives CDR1 SGHRS, CDR2 YFSETQ. CDR3 DNA: TGCGCCAGCAGCTTGGAGGACTATAACTACGAGCAGTACTTC. Residues: CASSLEDYNYEQYF.

This clone came up a few times. The chain combines TRBV30 with TRBJ1-4; the D gene is possibly TRBD1 (5 bases). Trimming cost V 6 bases and J 0 bases, with 11 bases left between them. Germline V gene sequence: CDR1 GTSNPN, CDR2 SVGIG (reference sequence). The CDR3 is 14 amino acids. Here the CDR3 DNA reads TGTGCCTGCTCCACGACAGCAACTAATGAAAAACTGTTTTTT. It translates to CACSTTATNEKLFF. The whole variable domain, remainder taken from reference TRBV30 and TRBJ1-4, is SQTIHQWPATLVQPVGSPLSLECTVEGTSNPNLYWYRQAAGRGLQLLFYSVGIGQISSEVPQNLSASRPQDRQFILSSKKLLLSDSGFYLCACSTTATNEKLFFGSGTQLSVL.

This chain joins TRBV9 and TRBJ2-3; D possibly corresponds to TRBD2 (6 bases). Germline CDR1 reads SGDLS; CDR2 reads YYNGEE. Trimming pared 4 bases from V and 0 bases from J, leaving 12 bases between. This CDR3 spans 15 amino acids. The CDR3 DNA follows: TGTGCCAGCAGCCCCCGGGACTTGAGCACAGATACGCAGTATTTT. It encodes CASSPRDLSTDTQYF.

This clone has only one observation. The CDR3 protein is CASTLGQGNTEAFF. The DNA of the CDR3 is TGTGCCAGCACCCTGGGGCAGGGCAACACTGAAGCTTTCTTT. The chain links TRBV28 to TRBJ1-1, with D possibly TRBD1 on 5 matching bases. The ends were cut back, 7 bases at V and 2 bases at J, with 14 bases in the middle. This CDR3 has 14 residues. CDR1 is MDHEN, CDR2 SYDVKM, per germline. The full variable domain, its missing parts supplied by reference TRBV28 and TRBJ1-1, is DVKVTQSSRYLVKRTGEKVFLECVQDMDHENMFWYRQDPGLGLRLIYFSYDVKMKEKGDIPEGYSVSREKKERFSLILESASTNQTSMYLCASTLGQGNTEAFFGQGTRLTVV.

The chain joins TRBV27 to TRBJ1-2; 10 bases agree with TRBD1. V was clipped by 3 bases and J by 7 bases; unmatched bases: 2. There are 13 residues in the CDR3. The germline V gene encodes CDR1 MNHEY and CDR2 SMNVEV (reference sequence). The CDR3 DNA sequence: TGTGCCAGCAGTTTGACAGGGGGCCGTGGCTACACCTTC. Encoded protein: CASSLTGGRGYTF.

The rearrangement uses TRBV6-5 and TRBJ2-3, with D possibly matching TRBD2 (6 bases). Looked up from germline, CDR1 is MNHEY and CDR2 is SVGAGI. V shed 3 bases and J shed 8 bases, with 18 bases lying between them. CDR3 length equals 15 residues. The CDR3 coding sequence is TGTGCCAGCAGTTATGCTAGCGAGGGAGGACCTACGCAGTATTTT. This translates into CASSYASEGGPTQYF.

The gene calls are TRBV7-2 and TRBJ2-7; TRBD1 matches at 7 bases. Germline V gives CDR1 SGHTA, CDR2 FQGNSA. J lost 4 bases, V lost 6 bases, and 9 bases had no gene match. The CDR3 spans 14 residues. The CDR3 DNA is TGTGCCAGCAGTGTACAGTCCAGGGGGTACGAGCAGTACTTC. It specifies CASSVQSRGYEQYF. Variable domain in full (rest from reference TRBV7-2 and TRBJ2-7): GAGVSQSPSNKVTEKGKDVELRCDPISGHTALYWYRQSLGQGLEFLIYFQGNSAPDKSGLPSDRFSAERTGGSVSTLTIQRTQQEDSAVYLCASSVQSRGYEQYFGPGTRLTVT.

This chain uses TRBV5-5 with TRBJ1-1; D is ambiguous. The CDR3 sequence is 17 residues long. Trimming left V 4 bases short and J 0 bases short, with 19 bases between. CDR1 is SGHKS, CDR2 YYEKEE, per germline (reference sequence). This chain's CDR3 is CASSPDPHSAMNTEAFF. The CDR3 DNA is TGTGCCAGCAGCCCCGACCCACACAGTGCCATGAACACTGAAGCTTTCTTT.

The rearrangement links TRBV6-5 to TRBJ2-1; the D gene is possibly TRBD1 (6 bases). From germline, CDR1 is MNHEY and CDR2 SVGAGI. The V end was cut by 6 bases, the J end by 9 bases, with 18 bases between. CDR3 length: 14 residues. CDR3 coding DNA: TGTGCCAGCAGGCCGAGTCCTGAAGGGGGTGAGCAGTTCTTC. Translated: CASRPSPEGGEQFF.

In the case of this clone: The junction departs from germline at one end; a sequencing error may be responsible. The V and J genes are TRBV2 and TRBJ1-5; D not certain. The CDR3 runs to 14 residues. From germline, CDR1 is SNHLY and CDR2 FYNNEI. This chain's CDR3 is CASREGFSSQPQHF. As DNA, the CDR3 is TGTGCCAGCAGAGAAGGGTTCTCGAGTCAGCCCCAGCATTTT.

J is TRBJ2-1 and V is TRBV5-6; tentatively, D is TRBD1 (6 bases). The V and J ends lost 3 bases and 9 bases respectively, with 16 bases between them. Germline V CDR1 and CDR2: SGHDT, YYEEEE. The CDR3 sequence is 14 residues long. The CDR3, as DNA: TGTGCCAGCAGCTCCCTACAGGGTCCGGGTGAGCAGTTCTTC. Its translation: CASSSLQGPGEQFF.

The CDR3 DNA is TGTGCCAGCAGTTTAGTGAGTGATTCCTACGAGCAGTACTTC. It specifies CASSLVSDSYEQYF. J is TRBJ2-7 and V is TRBV27; D unclear. CDR1 and CDR2 (germline): MNHEY, SMNVEV (reference sequence). There are 14 residues in the CDR3. Trimming left V 2 bases short and J 1 base short, with 9 bases between.

The V and J genes are TRBV7-6 and TRBJ1-2, with D perhaps matching TRBD1 (6 bases). Germline V gene sequence: CDR1 SGHVS, CDR2 FNYEAQ. CDR3 length equals 16 residues. The V end lost 4 bases, the J end lost 2 bases, and 17 bases lay between the germline ends. For the CDR3, the DNA is TGTGCCAGCAGCTCAAGCGCGGGGGGCGCGAACTATGGCTACACCTTC. As protein: CASSSSAGGANYGYTF.

A single count supports this clone. The chain has TRBV14 and TRBJ2-3; D remains ambiguous. With 3 bases removed from V and 10 bases from J, the gap between germline ends came to 11 bases. The germline CDR1 and CDR2 sequences are SGHDN and FVKESK. The CDR3 covers 12 residues. This CDR3 is CASSHADLSQYF. CDR3 bases: TGTGCCAGCAGCCATGCGGATTTATCGCAGTATTTT.

This sequence joins TRBV29-1 and TRBJ2-1, with 8 nucleotides matching TRBD2. This CDR3 has 14 amino acids. Unmatched junction bases numbered 8, after V lost 5 bases and J lost 5 bases. Germline assignment: CDR1 SQVTM and CDR2 ANQGSEA. The CDR3 protein is CSVSASGGNNEQFF. CDR3 DNA sequence: TGCAGCGTTTCGGCGAGCGGGGGAAACAATGAGCAGTTCTTC.